This entry features one T cell receptor (beta chain) sequence. Produced via immunoSEQ multiplex PCR; TCRdb's table is partial and in-frame only. The data hold about 1 million clones, with approximately 72% observed a single time. The data were obtained in a study of shared clonotypes between healthy human individuals. In germline, CDR1 is MNHNS, CDR2 SASEGT. This CDR3 is 13 amino acids long. Trimming removed 4 bases at V and 4 bases at J, with 10 bases between. The material sequenced was memory CD4+ T cells sorted from blood. Subset given: CD45RA-negative fraction. The rearrangement joins TRBV6-1 to TRBJ2-5; maybe TRBD1 (6 bases). The sequence derives from a man younger than 35 in good health. The CDR3 sequence: CASSGQVRETQYF. The CDR3, as DNA: TGTGCCAGCAGTGGACAGGTCCGAGAGACCCAGTACTTC.